This T cell receptor beta chain was found in a study of CD8 T cells in Susac syndrome. Controls were healthy donors (matched for age and sex). This CDR3 spans 15 amino acids. Trimming cost V 7 bases and J 2 bases; bases outside gene matches: 10. Looked up from germline, CDR1 is LNHDA and CDR2 is SQIVND (reference sequence). Random hexamers were used to reverse transcribe roughly 0.45 to 1 ug of RNA. The immunoSEQ assay covered 54 Vbeta and 13 Jbeta segments for CDR3. TCRdb reanalysed the immunoSEQ multiplex PCR reads using MiXCR and keeps one entry per CDR3 protein. The sample contains 100,000 to 150,000 distinct CDR3 sequences, about 95% of which appear only once.

The chain combines TRBV19 with TRBJ2-7, with 8 bases identical to TRBD2. Material for sequencing was CD4+ T cells from PBMCs. The receptor's source is a human donor in good health. DNA for the CDR3: TGTGCCAGTACCCCTCAAGCGGGAGCTCCCTACGAGCAGTACTTC. Amino acid sequence: CASTPQAGAPYEQYF.